This TCR beta chain is drawn from a study of cytomegalovirus exposure and HLA in healthy donors. From germline, CDR1 is LNHDA and CDR2 SQIVND (reference sequence). The CDR3 totals 14 residues. Trimming removed 6 bases from V and 10 bases from J, with 21 bases in between. The PCR ran on 60 Vbeta and 13 Jbeta primers. Produced via immunoSEQ multiplex PCR; TCRdb's table is partial and in-frame only. The table includes approximately 130,000 clones, 81% detected once. Sequencing used PBMCs. The V and J genes are TRBV19 and TRBJ1-2; D might be TRBD1 (6 bases). The sequence was obtained from a woman aged 40 to 49 in good health and CMV-seronegative. In nucleotides, the CDR3 is TGTGCCAGTAGATCGACAGGATCCCAGAGGGACTACACCTTC. Its translation: CASRSTGSQRDYTF.